The 13 T cell receptor beta chains below come from one sample, sequenced in a study of cytomegalovirus exposure and HLA in healthy donors. Sequencing was performed with immunoSEQ multiplex PCR; in TCRdb, only in-frame clones are kept and a portion is missing. The table lists 80,000 to 90,000 clones, 95% to 98% of them singletons, with 0.78% in the top ten. Specimen: PBMCs. Source of these receptors: a man aged 18 to 30 in good health and CMV-seronegative.

The genes are TRBV19 and TRBJ2-7; TRBD2 aligns across 10 bases. V shed 1 base and J 3 bases; nucleotides not matched to a gene: 9. From germline, CDR1 is LNHDA and CDR2 SQIVND (reference sequence). This CDR3 has 17 amino acids. The CDR3 here is CASSIGGRAGGIYEQYF. DNA of the CDR3: TGTGCCAGTAGTATAGGGGGCAGAGCGGGAGGGATCTACGAGCAGTACTTC. Complete variable domain (other parts from reference TRBV19 and TRBJ2-7): DGGITQSPKYLFRKEGQNVTLSCEQNLNHDAMYWYRQDPGQGLRLIYYSQIVNDFQKGDIAEGYSVSREKKESFPLTVTSAQKNPTAFYLCASSIGGRAGGIYEQYFGPGTRLTVT.

In this sample, this clone turned up once. J is TRBJ1-1 and V is TRBV28, with TRBD1 as a possible D gene (5 bases). Trimming removed 11 bases at V and 6 bases at J, with 19 bases between. This CDR3 contains 13 residues. The germline V gene has CDR1 MDHEN and CDR2 SYDVKM. CDR3 sequence: CAGALGANAEAFF. The CDR3 DNA follows: TGTGCCGGAGCCCTTGGGGCAAACGCTGAAGCTTTCTTT.

CDR3 in DNA: TGTGCCAGCAGCCAATTGGACAGCGGTGAAAAACTGTTTTTT. Its protein is CASSQLDSGEKLFF. The V and J genes are TRBV16 and TRBJ1-4, with D maybe TRBD1 (6 bases). V lost 1 base and J 7 bases, leaving 10 bases between the germline ends. The CDR3 length is 14 residues. Germline V gives CDR1 KGHSY, CDR2 FQNENV.

The chain recombines TRBV7-6 with TRBJ2-2; perhaps TRBD2 as D (6 bases). Trimming took off 5 bases at V and 4 bases at J, with 11 bases between the two ends. Germline V gene sequence: CDR1 SGHVS, CDR2 FNYEAQ. The CDR3 is 14 amino acids. The CDR3 nucleotides read TGTGCCAGCAGCGTGGACTACTTCACCGGGGAGCTGTTTTTT. It codes for CASSVDYFTGELFF.

The V and J genes are TRBV10-1 and TRBJ2-5; D is undetermined. Trimming removed 0 bases from V and 4 bases from J, with 12 bases in between. CDR3 length equals 15 residues. Germline-derived CDR1 and CDR2 are WNHNN and SYGVQD (reference sequence). CDR3 bases: TGCGCCAGCAGTGAGTCTTCAGGCGTCCGAGAGACCCAGTACTTC. This codes for CASSESSGVRETQYF.

This chain links TRBV21-1 with TRBJ2-7; the table's TRBD1 call for D was not verified on the DNA. TRBV21-1 is classified as a pseudogene. This CDR3 region has 14 residues. The DNA for the CDR3 is TGTGCCAGCAAGGGACAGGGGATAATCCACGAGCAGTACTTC. Translation: CASKGQGIIHEQYF.

J is TRBJ2-7 and V is TRBV18, with a possible D match to TRBD1 (5 bases). From germline, CDR1 is KGHSH and CDR2 LQKENI. V was trimmed by 3 bases and J by 3 bases, leaving 12 bases between them. The CDR3 sequence is 14 residues long. DNA of the CDR3: TGTGCCAGCTCACCTACAGGACAAAACTACGAGCAGTACTTC. Translated, it gives CASSPTGQNYEQYF.

This clone has a single count. The rearrangement uses TRBV10-2 and TRBJ2-1; D is ambiguous. CDR1 is WSHSY and CDR2 is SAAADI in the germline V gene. The ends were cut back, 8 bases at V and 6 bases at J, with 8 bases in the middle. The CDR3 has 11 residues. CDR3 sequence (DNA): TGCGCCAGCGGTCCGGGCAATGAGCAGTTCTTC. Residues: CASGPGNEQFF.

This chain connects TRBV25-1 to TRBJ2-5; the D is unclear. Trimming took off 3 bases at V and 1 base at J, with 6 bases between the two ends. The length of the CDR3 is 13 residues. The germline V gene encodes CDR1 MGHDK and CDR2 SYGVNS. The CDR3 region is CASSDSVQETQYF. The CDR3 nucleotides are TGTGCCAGCAGTGATTCAGTCCAAGAGACCCAGTACTTC.

The sample holds one count of this clone. The chain couples TRBV27 to TRBJ2-7, with a possible D match to TRBD1 (7 bases). V gave up 4 bases and J gave up 0 bases, with 10 bases separating them. The germline gives CDR1 MNHEY, CDR2 SMNVEV (reference sequence). There are 14 residues in the CDR3. The CDR3 sequence: CASSSGGSSYEQYF. Here the CDR3 DNA reads TGTGCCAGCAGTTCAGGGGGGAGCTCCTACGAGCAGTACTTC.

The V call is TRBV18, the J call TRBJ1-1, with no clear D. This CDR3 is 15 amino acids long. CDR1 and CDR2 (germline): KGHSH, LQKENI. V was clipped by 2 bases and J by 2 bases, with 12 bases between them. CDR3 coding DNA: TGTGCCAGCTCACCAATAATTGAGGGAAACACTGAAGCTTTCTTT. Translated: CASSPIIEGNTEAFF.

The chain recombines TRBV21-1 with TRBJ1-5; the DNA was not compared with TRBD1, the D call given in the table. TRBV21-1 is assigned pseudogene status. The CDR3 is 20 amino acids. The CDR3 spells CASSPIFGDRGPSSNQPQHF. The DNA for the CDR3 is TGTGCCAGCAGCCCGATCTTCGGGGACAGGGGGCCGAGTAGCAATCAGCCCCAGCATTTT.

CDR3 coding DNA: TGTGCCAGCAGCCCTCTAGCGGGAGGGAGACGGACTCCGAACACCGGGGAGCTGTTTTTT. This gives the protein CASSPLAGGRRTPNTGELFF. The chain has TRBV21-1 and TRBJ2-2; TRBD2, the table's D call, was not compared with the DNA. TRBV21-1 is marked as a pseudogene. CDR3 size: 20 residues.